The rows below give T cell receptor beta chains drawn from one sample of a study of blood T cell repertoires in COVID-19. Profiling relied on immunoSEQ multiplex PCR, and the TCRdb table lists in-frame clones only, not all of them. The table includes 120,000 to 150,000 clones, 75% to 85% detected once. The source material was peripheral blood. The receptors come from a human donor with acute or convalescent COVID-19. The donor label of this sample is uncertain. CDR3s include the opening cysteine and the closing phenylalanine or tryptophan. Each record gives: CDR3 DNA, CDR3 protein, clone size, D gene, J gene, V gene. D genes are given only for firm matches. Not all rows give a size; the values are once, few, many and, for expanded clones, a class.

CDR3nt: TGCGCCAGCACCTCCGGACTAGCGGGGACCCAAGAGACCCAGTACTTC
CDR3aa: CASTSGLAGTQETQYF
abundance: NA
d_gene: TRBD2
j_gene: TRBJ2-5
v_gene: TRBV5-1

CDR3nt: TGTGCCAGCAGTGAAAAACGGCGGCAGCCCCAGCATTTT
CDR3aa: CASSEKRRQPQHF
abundance: few
d_gene: NA
j_gene: TRBJ1-5
v_gene: TRBV6-1

CDR3nt: TGTGCCAGGACAGGGGGCAGTGAAAAACTGTTTTTT
CDR3aa: CARTGGSEKLFF
abundance: NA
d_gene: TRBD1
j_gene: TRBJ1-4
v_gene: TRBV6-5

CDR3nt: TGTGCCATCAGTGAGTCGGGCGGGGTCTCCTGGTACGAGCAGTACTTC
CDR3aa: CAISESGGVSWYEQYF
abundance: NA
d_gene: NA
j_gene: TRBJ2-7
v_gene: TRBV10-3

CDR3nt: TGTGCCAGAAGCGGTACGACAGAAAGTTTCGCTGGAAACACCATATATTTT
CDR3aa: CARSGTTESFAGNTIYF
abundance: NA
d_gene: NA
j_gene: TRBJ1-3
v_gene: TRBV5-3

CDR3nt: TGTGCCAGCAGTGCCTACCCTGGAAACACCATATATTTT
CDR3aa: CASSAYPGNTIYF
abundance: NA
d_gene: NA
j_gene: TRBJ1-3
v_gene: TRBV6-4

CDR3nt: TGTGCCTCCAGGGCGGACGCTGGGGCCAACGTCCTGACTTTC
CDR3aa: CASRADAGANVLTF
abundance: NA
d_gene: NA
j_gene: TRBJ2-6
v_gene: TRBV30

CDR3nt: TGTGCCAGCTCACCTCGGGGGCAAGAGACCCAGTACTTC
CDR3aa: CASSPRGQETQYF
abundance: NA
d_gene: NA
j_gene: TRBJ2-5
v_gene: TRBV18

CDR3nt: TGCGCCAGCAGCACCGGGACAGGGGGAAATTCACCCCTCCACTTT
CDR3aa: CASSTGTGGNSPLHF
abundance: NA
d_gene: TRBD1
j_gene: TRBJ1-6
v_gene: TRBV5-1

CDR3nt: TGTGCCAGCAGCCAAACCCCCCAGCGGGGGGTCATAGATACGCAGTATTTT
CDR3aa: CASSQTPQRGVIDTQYF
abundance: NA
d_gene: TRBD2
j_gene: TRBJ2-3
v_gene: TRBV4-2

CDR3nt: TGTGCCAGCAGTCACGGGACAGGGGGCGATGGAGACATTCAGTACTTC
CDR3aa: CASSHGTGGDGDIQYF
abundance: NA
d_gene: TRBD1
j_gene: TRBJ2-4
v_gene: TRBV27

CDR3nt: TGTGCCAGCAGTGCCAAATCTTGGGCCGGGACAGGGGGCAAAGATACGCAGTATTTT
CDR3aa: CASSAKSWAGTGGKDTQYF
abundance: NA
d_gene: TRBD1
j_gene: TRBJ2-3
v_gene: TRBV27